The entry below describes one T cell receptor (beta chain). The data stem from a study of T cell responses to AZD1222 COVID-19 vaccine. The protocol was immunoSEQ multiplex PCR, while the TCRdb copy is restricted to in-frame clones and leaves out a portion. The data show approximately 110,000 clones, with roughly 87% seen just once and 8.5% to 10% held by the top ten. CDR1 and CDR2 (germline): MDHEN, SYDVKM. V shed 5 bases, J shed 8 bases, and the junction held 10 bases outside the gene matches. There are 15 residues in the CDR3. The clonotype comes from an adult in good health. The sequencing used peripheral blood, collected on day 0 of AZD1222 vaccination. The chain combines TRBV28 with TRBJ2-3; 10 bases are shared with TRBD2. CDR3 sequence: CASSTSGTKRGTQYF. In DNA form, the CDR3 reads TGTGCCAGCAGTACTAGCGGGACGAAACGGGGTACGCAGTATTTT. Filled out from reference TRBV28 and TRBJ2-3, the complete variable domain reads DVKVTQSSRYLVKRTGEKVFLECVQDMDHENMFWYRQDPGLGLRLIYFSYDVKMKEKGDIPEGYSVSREKKERFSLILESASTNQTSMYLCASSTSGTKRGTQYFGPGTRLTVL.